The present TCR beta chain was sequenced within a study of monozygotic twins with inflammatory bowel disease. Points from the study as a whole: The study found lower TCRbeta diversity (inverse Simpson) in IBD patients than in healthy co-twins.

TCRdb reprocessed the 5' RACE reads; each CDR3 protein has one entry and no DNA is given. Its table lists about 380,000 distinct CDR3 sequences. In regard to this clonotype: The antigen is unknown.

Germline assignment: CDR1 SGHVS and CDR2 FNYEAQ. The CDR3 is 15 amino acids. Material for sequencing was blood. The V call is TRBV7-6, the J call TRBJ2-5; TCRdb calls TRBD2, which cannot be checked without DNA. This receptor was obtained from a human donor with ulcerative colitis or Crohn's disease, or a healthy co-twin of an affected twin (not recorded which). The CDR3 spells CASSMTSGGQETQYF.